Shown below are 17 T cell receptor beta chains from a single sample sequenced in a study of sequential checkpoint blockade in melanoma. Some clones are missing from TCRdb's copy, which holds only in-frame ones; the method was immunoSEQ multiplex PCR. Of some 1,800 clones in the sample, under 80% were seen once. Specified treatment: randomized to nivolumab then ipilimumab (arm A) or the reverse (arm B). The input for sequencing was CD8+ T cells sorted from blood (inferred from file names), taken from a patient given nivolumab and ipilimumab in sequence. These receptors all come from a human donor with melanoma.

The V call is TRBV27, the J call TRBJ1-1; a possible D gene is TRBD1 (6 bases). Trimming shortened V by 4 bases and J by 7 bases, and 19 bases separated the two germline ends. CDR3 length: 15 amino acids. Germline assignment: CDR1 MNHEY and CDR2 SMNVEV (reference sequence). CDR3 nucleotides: TGTGCCAGCAGTTCTCTTACGGACAGACTCTATGAAGCTTTCTTT. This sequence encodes CASSSLTDRLYEAFF.

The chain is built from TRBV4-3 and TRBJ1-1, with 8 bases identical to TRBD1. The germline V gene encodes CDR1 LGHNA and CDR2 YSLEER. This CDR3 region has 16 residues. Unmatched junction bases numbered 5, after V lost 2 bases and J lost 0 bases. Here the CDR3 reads CASSQYRDRMNTEAFF. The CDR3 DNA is TGCGCCAGCAGCCAATACCGGGACAGGATGAACACTGAAGCTTTCTTT.

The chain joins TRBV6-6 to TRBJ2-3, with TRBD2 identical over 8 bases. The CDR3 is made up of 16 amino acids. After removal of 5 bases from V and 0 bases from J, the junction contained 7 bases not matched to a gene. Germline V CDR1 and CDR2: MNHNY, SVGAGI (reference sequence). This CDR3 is CASSLYTSGSTDTQYF. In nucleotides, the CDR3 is TGTGCCAGCAGTCTGTACACTAGCGGTAGCACAGATACGCAGTATTTT.

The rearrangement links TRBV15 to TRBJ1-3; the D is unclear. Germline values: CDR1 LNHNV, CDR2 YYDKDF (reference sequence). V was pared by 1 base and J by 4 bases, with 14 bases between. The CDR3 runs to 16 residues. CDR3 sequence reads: CATSRGPGVTGNTIYF. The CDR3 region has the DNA TGTGCCACCAGCAGAGGCCCCGGGGTAACAGGAAACACCATATATTTT.

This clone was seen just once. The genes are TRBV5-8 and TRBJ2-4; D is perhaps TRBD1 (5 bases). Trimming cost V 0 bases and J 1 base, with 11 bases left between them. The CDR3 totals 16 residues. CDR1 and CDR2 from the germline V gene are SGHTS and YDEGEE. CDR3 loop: CASSLARGAAKNIQYF. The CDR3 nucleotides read TGTGCCAGCAGCTTGGCTAGGGGCGCGGCCAAAAACATTCAGTACTTC.

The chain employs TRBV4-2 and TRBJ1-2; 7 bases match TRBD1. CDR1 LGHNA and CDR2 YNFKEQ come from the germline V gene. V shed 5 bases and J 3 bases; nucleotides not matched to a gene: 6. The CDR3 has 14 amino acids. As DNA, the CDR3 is TGTGCCAGCAGCTCTTGGACAGGATACTATGGCTACACCTTC. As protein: CASSSWTGYYGYTF.

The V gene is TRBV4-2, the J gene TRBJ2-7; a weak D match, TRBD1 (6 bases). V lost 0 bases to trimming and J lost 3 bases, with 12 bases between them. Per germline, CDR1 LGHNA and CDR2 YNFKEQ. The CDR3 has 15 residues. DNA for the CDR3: TGTGCCAGCAGCCAAGAAAGGGGGTCTGACTACGAGCAGTACTTC. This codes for CASSQERGSDYEQYF.

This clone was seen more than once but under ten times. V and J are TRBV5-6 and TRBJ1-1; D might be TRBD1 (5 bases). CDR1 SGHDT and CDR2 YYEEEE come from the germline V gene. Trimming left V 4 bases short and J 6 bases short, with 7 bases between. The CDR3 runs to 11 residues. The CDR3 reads CASSLGPEAFF. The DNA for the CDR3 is TGTGCCAGCAGCCTGGGGCCTGAAGCTTTCTTT.

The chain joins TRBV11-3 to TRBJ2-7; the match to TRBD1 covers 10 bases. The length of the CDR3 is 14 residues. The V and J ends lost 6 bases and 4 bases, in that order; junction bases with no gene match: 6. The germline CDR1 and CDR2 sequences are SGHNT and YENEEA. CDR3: CASRPRDRGYEQYF. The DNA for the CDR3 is TGTGCCAGCAGACCCCGGGACAGGGGTTACGAGCAGTACTTC.

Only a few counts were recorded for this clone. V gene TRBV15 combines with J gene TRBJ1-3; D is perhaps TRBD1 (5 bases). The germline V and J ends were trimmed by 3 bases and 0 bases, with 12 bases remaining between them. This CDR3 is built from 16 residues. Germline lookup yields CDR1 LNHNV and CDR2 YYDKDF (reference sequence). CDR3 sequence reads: CATSSGRGSSGNTIYF. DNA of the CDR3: TGTGCCACCAGCAGTGGTAGGGGCAGCTCTGGAAACACCATATATTTT.

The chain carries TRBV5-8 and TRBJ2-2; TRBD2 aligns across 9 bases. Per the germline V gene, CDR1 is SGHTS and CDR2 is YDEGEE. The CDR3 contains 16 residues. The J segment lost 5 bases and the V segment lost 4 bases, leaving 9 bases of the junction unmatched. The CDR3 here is CASSIQTSGATGELFF. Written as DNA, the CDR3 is TGTGCCAGCAGCATCCAGACTAGCGGCGCTACCGGGGAGCTGTTTTTT.

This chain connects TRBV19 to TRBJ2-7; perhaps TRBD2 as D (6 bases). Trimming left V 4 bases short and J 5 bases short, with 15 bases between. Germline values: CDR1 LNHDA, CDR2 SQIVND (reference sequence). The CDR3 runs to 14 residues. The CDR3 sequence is CASSTLALADEQYF. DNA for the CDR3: TGTGCCAGTAGTACCCTTGCACTAGCCGACGAGCAGTACTTC.

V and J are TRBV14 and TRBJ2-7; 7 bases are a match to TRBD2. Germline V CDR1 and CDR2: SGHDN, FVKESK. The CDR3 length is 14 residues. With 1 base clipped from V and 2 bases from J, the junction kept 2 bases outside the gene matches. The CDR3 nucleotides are TGTGCCAGCAGCCAAGGGGCGGGGGCCTACGAGCAGTACTTC. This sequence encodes CASSQGAGAYEQYF.

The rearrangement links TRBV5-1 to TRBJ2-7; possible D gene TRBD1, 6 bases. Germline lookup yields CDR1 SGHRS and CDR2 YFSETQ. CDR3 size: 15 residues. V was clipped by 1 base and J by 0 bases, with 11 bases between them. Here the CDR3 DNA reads TGCGCCAGCAGCTTGTGGCAGGGGAGCTCCTACGAGCAGTACTTC. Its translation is CASSLWQGSSYEQYF.

The CDR3 is CASSPLGGGTRDEQFF. The CDR3 region has the DNA TGTGCCAGCAGCCCTCTGGGAGGGGGGACTAGGGATGAGCAGTTCTTC. The genes are TRBV13 and TRBJ2-1; 8 nucleotides align to TRBD2. Trimming at V came to 5 bases and at J to 8 bases, leaving 14 bases not matched to a gene. Per germline, CDR1 PRHDT and CDR2 FYEKMQ (reference sequence). This CDR3 has 16 amino acids.

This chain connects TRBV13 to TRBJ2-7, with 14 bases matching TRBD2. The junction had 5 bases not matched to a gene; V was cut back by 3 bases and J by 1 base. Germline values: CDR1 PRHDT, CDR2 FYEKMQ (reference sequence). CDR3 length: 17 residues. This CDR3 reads CASSFGLAGGKSYEQYF. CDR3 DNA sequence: TGTGCCAGCAGCTTTGGACTAGCGGGGGGAAAATCCTACGAGCAGTACTTC.

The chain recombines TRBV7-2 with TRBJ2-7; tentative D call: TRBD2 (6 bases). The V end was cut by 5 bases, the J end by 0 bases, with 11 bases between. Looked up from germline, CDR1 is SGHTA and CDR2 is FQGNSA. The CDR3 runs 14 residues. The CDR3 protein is CASSPGLGSYEQYF. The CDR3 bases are TGTGCCAGCAGCCCGGGACTCGGCTCCTACGAGCAGTACTTC. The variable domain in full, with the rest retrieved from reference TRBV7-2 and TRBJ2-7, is GAGVSQSPSNKVTEKGKDVELRCDPISGHTALYWYRQSLGQGLEFLIYFQGNSAPDKSGLPSDRFSAERTGGSVSTLTIQRTQQEDSAVYLCASSPGLGSYEQYFGPGTRLTVT.